This T cell receptor (beta chain) appears in the sequencing data of a study of CD8 T cells in Susac syndrome (dated by TCRdb to between 2018 and 2020). Regarding the complete study: Repertoire sequencing was used to test whether CD8+ T cell activation and differentiation in Susac syndrome was antigen driven. The clonality of the CD8+ T cell repertoire was compared across approximately 12 healthy donors, around 14 Susac syndrome patients and under 18 multiple sclerosis patients. What the research found in general, with its limitations: The number of individuals in the TCR sequencing and HLA analysis was recognized as being relatively small.

RNA was extracted using the RNeasy kit, and roughly 0.45 to 1 microgram was reverse transcribed with random hexamers. TCR beta CDR3 regions were amplified with the immunoSEQ multiplex PCR assay covering 54 Vbeta and 13 Jbeta segments. To correct PCR amplification bias, a synthetic template baseline was used for both primer optimization and computational correction. In the authors' own workflow: Reads were annotated to V, D and J genes per IMGT and analyzed with immunoSEQ Analyzer, keeping only productive sequences. Clonality was calculated as one minus the Shannon entropy normalized by log2 of the number of productive unique sequences. Public and private clones were assessed among the 100 most prevalent clones of each patient and control. Clones were defined as Susac-specific if absent from the healthy and MS cohorts, from under 1,200 published viral clones and from other ImmuneACCESS disease sequences. TCRdb applied fastp at Q25 and MiXCR to the public reads, then kept only in-frame beta chains. Every distinct CDR3 protein forms one entry, paired with its most common genes and DNA. The V and J calls and clone size come from TCRdb's table, not from the authors' own analysis. The sample contains about 21,000 distinct CDR3 sequences, 85% to 95% of them found a single time. The ten largest clones take up 0.25% to 0.3% of the sample.

Trimming removed 0 bases from V and 3 bases from J; the gene matches leave 4 bases unexplained. Sequences MNHEY (CDR1) and SVGAGI (CDR2) are obtained from the germline V gene. The CDR3 covers 16 residues, taking in both the cysteine and the phenylalanine. This entry keeps only the CDR3 DNA: 48 bases, framed from base 1. In regard to this clonotype: Its antigen is still unknown. Qualities for individual bases were not recorded, and no much larger clone is one base off.

Peripheral blood CD8+ and CD4+ T cells from healthy donors, Susac syndrome patients and multiple sclerosis patients were profiled using high-throughput TCR beta sequencing. Healthy donors were included as age- and sex-matched controls. CD8+ TEMRA cells were enriched by FACS, while bulk CD8+ and CD4+ T cells were purified by magnetic negative isolation. Blood was drawn into EDTA tubes, processed within 24 hours, and PBMCs were isolated by density gradient centrifugation. PBMCs intended for TCR sequencing were cryopreserved in liquid nitrogen and were subsequently thawed in a 37 degrees C water bath. Purity of sorted or isolated CD4+, CD8+ and CD8+ TEMRA cells was at least 90%.

Sequencing used CD8+ T cells from PBMCs. The rearrangement joined TRBV6-5 to TRBJ2-7, and 11 junctional nucleotides match TRBD1. This TCR was recovered from a human donor in good health. The nucleotides read TGTGCCAGCAGTTACTCGTCGGGGACAGGGGGCTACGAGCAGTACTTC. It codes for CASSYSSGTGGYEQYF.